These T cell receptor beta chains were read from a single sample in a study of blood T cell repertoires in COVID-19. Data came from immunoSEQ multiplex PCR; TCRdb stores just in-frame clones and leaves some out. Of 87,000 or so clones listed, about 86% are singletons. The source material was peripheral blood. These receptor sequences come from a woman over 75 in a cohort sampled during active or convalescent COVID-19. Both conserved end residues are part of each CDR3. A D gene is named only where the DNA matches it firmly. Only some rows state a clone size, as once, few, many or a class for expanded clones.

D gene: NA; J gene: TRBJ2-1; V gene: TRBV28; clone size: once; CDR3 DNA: TGTGCCAGCAGTAAACAGGAAGACTACAATGAGCAGTTCTTC; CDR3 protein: CASSKQEDYNEQFF
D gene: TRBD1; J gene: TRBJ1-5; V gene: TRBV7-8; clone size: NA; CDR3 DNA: TGTGCCAGCAGCCTTATTCGACAGGGGATACAGCCCCAGCATTTT; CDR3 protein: CASSLIRQGIQPQHF
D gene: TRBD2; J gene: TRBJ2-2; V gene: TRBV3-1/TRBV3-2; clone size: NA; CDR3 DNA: TGTGCCAGCAGCCGCGGACTAGCGGGAGTTGCGACCGGGGAGCTGTTTTTT; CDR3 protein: CASSRGLAGVATGELFF
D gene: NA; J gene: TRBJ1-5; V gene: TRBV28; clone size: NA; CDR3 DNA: TGTGCCAGCTTACAGTATCAGAGCAATCAGCCCCAGCATTTT; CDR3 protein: CASLQYQSNQPQHF
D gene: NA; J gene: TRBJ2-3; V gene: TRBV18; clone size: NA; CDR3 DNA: TGTGCCAGCTCACCAGGACTCACAGATACGCAGTATTTT; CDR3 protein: CASSPGLTDTQYF
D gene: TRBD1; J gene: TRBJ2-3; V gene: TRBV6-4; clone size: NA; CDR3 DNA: TGTGCCAGCAGTGATGGGACAGGATTCACAGATACGCAGTATTTT; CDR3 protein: CASSDGTGFTDTQYF
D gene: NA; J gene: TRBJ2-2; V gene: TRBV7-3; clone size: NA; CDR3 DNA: TGTGCCAGCAGCGCACAGGGTAACACCGGGGAGCTGTTTTTT; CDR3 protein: CASSAQGNTGELFF
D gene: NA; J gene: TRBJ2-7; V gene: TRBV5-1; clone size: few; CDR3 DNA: TGCGCCAGCAGCTTGGGGTCAGTGACAGGCCACTACGAGCAGTACTTC; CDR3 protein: CASSLGSVTGHYEQYF
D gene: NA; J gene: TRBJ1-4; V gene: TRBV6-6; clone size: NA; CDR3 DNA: TGTGCCAGCAGTTCGGGAAAAAGGGAGGAAAAACTGTTTTTT; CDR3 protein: CASSSGKREEKLFF
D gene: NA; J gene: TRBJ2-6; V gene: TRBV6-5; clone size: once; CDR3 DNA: TGTGCCAGCAGTTACACACCGGGACAACAGGCCAACGTCCTGACTTTC; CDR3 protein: CASSYTPGQQANVLTF
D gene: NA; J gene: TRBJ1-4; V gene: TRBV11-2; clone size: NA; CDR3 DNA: TGTGCCAGCAGTTTCCTGACGGGGGGGGACCGTAATGAAAAACTGTTTTTT; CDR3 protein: CASSFLTGGDRNEKLFF
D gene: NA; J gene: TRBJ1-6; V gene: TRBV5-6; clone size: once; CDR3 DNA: TGTGCCAGCAGCTTGGACGGACAAATTAATTCACCCCTCCACTTT; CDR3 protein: CASSLDGQINSPLHF
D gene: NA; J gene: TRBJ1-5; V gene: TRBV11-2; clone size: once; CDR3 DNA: TGTGCCAGCAGCTCAACGGGGTCCCAGCCCCAGCATTTT; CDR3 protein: CASSSTGSQPQHF
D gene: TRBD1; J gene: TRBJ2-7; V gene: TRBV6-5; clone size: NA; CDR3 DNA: TGTGCCAGCAGCCCGGGAGGGACAGGGGGCTGGGAGCAGTACTTC; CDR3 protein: CASSPGGTGGWEQYF
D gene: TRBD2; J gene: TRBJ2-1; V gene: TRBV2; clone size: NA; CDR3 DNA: TGTGCCAGCAGCGTCACTAGCGGGAGGGCCCATGAGCAGTTCTTC; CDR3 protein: CASSVTSGRAHEQFF
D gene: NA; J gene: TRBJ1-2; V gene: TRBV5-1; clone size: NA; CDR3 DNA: TGCGCCAGCAGCTTGGATGCGGGGTACTATGGCTACACCTTC; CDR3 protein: CASSLDAGYYGYTF
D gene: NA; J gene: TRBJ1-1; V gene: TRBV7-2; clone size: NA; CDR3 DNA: TGTGCCAGCAGCTTAGTTGGCAGGGGAACTGAAGCTTTCTTT; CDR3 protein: CASSLVGRGTEAFF
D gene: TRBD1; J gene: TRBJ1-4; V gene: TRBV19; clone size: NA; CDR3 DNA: TGTGCCAGTAGTGGCGGGACAGAAACTAATGAAAAACTGTTTTTT; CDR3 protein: CASSGGTETNEKLFF
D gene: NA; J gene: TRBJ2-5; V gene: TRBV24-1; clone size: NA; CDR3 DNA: TGTGCCACCAGTGACTACCCCGGGTCCCAAGAGACCCAGTACTTC; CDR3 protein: CATSDYPGSQETQYF
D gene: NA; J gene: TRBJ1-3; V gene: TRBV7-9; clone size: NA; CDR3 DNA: TGTGCCAGCAGCCTAGAGGCCAGGTTCTTTGGAAACACCATATATTTT; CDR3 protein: CASSLEARFFGNTIYF
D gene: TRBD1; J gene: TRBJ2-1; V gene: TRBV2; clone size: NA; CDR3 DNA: TGTGCCAGCAGTGGGGACAGAGCCTACAATGAGCAGTTCTTC; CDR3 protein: CASSGDRAYNEQFF
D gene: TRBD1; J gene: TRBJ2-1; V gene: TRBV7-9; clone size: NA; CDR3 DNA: TGTGCCAGCAGCCCCACCCCTGGGACAGGCCTCTCCTCCTACAATGAGCAGTTCTTC; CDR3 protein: CASSPTPGTGLSSYNEQFF
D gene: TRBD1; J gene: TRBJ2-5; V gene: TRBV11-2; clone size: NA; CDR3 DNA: TGTGCCAGCAACGTCGGGACAGGGGGTCAAGAGACCCAGTACTTC; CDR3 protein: CASNVGTGGQETQYF
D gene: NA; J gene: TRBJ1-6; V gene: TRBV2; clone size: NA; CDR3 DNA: TGTGCCAGCAGTACGACAGGAATTCGTAATTCACCCCTCCACTTT; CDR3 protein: CASSTTGIRNSPLHF
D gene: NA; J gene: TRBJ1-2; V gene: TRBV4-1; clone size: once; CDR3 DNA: TGCGCCAGCAGCCAAGATGGAACTCCGCGGGGCTACACCTTC; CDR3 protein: CASSQDGTPRGYTF
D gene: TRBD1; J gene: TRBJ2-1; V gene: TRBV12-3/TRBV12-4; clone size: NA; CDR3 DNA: TGTGCCAGCAGTTCGGGACAGTTCAATGAGCAGTTCTTC; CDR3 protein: CASSSGQFNEQFF
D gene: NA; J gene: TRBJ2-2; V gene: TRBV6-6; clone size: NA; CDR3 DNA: TGTGCCAGCAGGAGCGCCGGAGGCTCCGGGGAGCTGTTTTTT; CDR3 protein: CASRSAGGSGELFF
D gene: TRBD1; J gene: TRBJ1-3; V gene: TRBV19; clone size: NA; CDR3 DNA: TGTGCCAGTAGTACCGGGACAGGCAGCTCTGGAAACACCATATATTTT; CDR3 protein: CASSTGTGSSGNTIYF
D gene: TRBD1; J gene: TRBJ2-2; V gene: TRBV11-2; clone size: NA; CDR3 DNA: TGTGCCAGCAGCTTAGAGGGGACAGGGACCGGGGAGCTGTTTTTT; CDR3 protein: CASSLEGTGTGELFF
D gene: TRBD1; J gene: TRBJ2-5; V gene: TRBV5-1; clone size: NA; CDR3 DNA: TGCGCCAGCAGCTTCTTGGGACAGCAAGAGACCCAGTACTTC; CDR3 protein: CASSFLGQQETQYF
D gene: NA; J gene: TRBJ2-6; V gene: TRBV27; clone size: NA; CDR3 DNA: TGTGCCAGCAGCCCATTCGGGGCCAACGTCCTGACTTTC; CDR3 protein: CASSPFGANVLTF
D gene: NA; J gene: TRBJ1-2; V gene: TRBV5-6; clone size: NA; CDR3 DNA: TGTGCCAGCAGCTTGGGTGGAGTCCCTAACTATGGCTACACCTTC; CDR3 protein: CASSLGGVPNYGYTF
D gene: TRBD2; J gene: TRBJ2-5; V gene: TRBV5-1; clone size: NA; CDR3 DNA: TGCGCCAGCAGCTTGACCCCCTTACTAGCGGGAGTCTCAGAGACCCAGTACTTC; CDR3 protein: CASSLTPLLAGVSETQYF
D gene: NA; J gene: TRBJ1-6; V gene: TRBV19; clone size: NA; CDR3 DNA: TGTGCCAGTAGTGACCGGGACATGACTTCACCCCTCCACTTT; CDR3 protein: CASSDRDMTSPLHF
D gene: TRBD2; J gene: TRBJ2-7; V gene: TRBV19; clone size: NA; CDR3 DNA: TGTGCCAGTAGTATGGGCGGGAGAGGGACCTACGAGCAGTACTTC; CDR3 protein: CASSMGGRGTYEQYF
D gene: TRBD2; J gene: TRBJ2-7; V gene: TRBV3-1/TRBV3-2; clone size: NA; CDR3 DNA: TGTGCCAGCAGCCCGGGACTAGCGGGAGCCTACGAGCAGTACTTC; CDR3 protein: CASSPGLAGAYEQYF
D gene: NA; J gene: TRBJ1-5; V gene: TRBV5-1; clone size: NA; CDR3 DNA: TGCGCCAGCAGCTGGGGCACCGACAATCAGCCCCAGCATTTT; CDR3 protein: CASSWGTDNQPQHF
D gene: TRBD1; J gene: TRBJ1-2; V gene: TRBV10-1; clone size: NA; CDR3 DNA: TGCGCCAGCAGTGAGTCACGCTCGACAGGGAAGGATCTCACCTTC; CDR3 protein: CASSESRSTGKDLTF
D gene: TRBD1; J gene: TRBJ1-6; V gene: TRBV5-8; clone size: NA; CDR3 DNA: TGTGCCAGCAGCACGGGACAGTATGGGTCACCCCTCCACTTT; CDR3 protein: CASSTGQYGSPLHF
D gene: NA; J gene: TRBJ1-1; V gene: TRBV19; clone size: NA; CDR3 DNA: TGTGCCAGTACCACGTTCGGTGAAGCTTTCTTT; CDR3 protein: CASTTFGEAFF